This T cell receptor (beta chain) was recovered during a study of T cells in Graves' hyperthyroidism and ophthalmopathy (dated by TCRdb to 2018 to 2020). At the level of the whole study: Peripheral blood samples were taken at initial diagnosis, before any treatment was given. The 100 or so discovery patients were randomly split 7:3 into training and test sets. TCR Vbeta CDR3 sequencing of 120 to 150 peripheral blood samples (43 ophthalmopathy, about 80 hyperthyroidism and roughly 17 progressor patients) is reported in the paper. Following sampling, methimazole starting at 30 mg daily was given to hyperthyroidism patients, and high-dose intravenous methylprednisolone was given to ophthalmopathy patients. In about 6 Graves' hyperthyroidism patients, the study also compared T-cell repertoires from thyroid tissue with T-cell repertoires from blood. TCR V-J signatures able to tell the groups apart were searched for in a discovery cohort of some 100 patients, of whom over 40 had Graves' ophthalmopathy and 55 to 60 had stable Graves' hyperthyroidism. An independent validation cohort of around 19 hyperthyroidism patients and approximately 17 patients who later progressed to ophthalmopathy tested prospective prediction of ophthalmopathy.

TCR beta CDR3 regions were amplified from RNA transcripts. The first round of RT-PCR for the TCR CDR3 was performed with the HTBI primer set and the Qiagen OneStep RT-PCR kit. The libraries were constructed in a second round of multiplex PCR and then size-selected and purified. Libraries were sequenced paired-end with 100 bp reads on an Illumina HiSeq2000. The study's processing was this. Raw data were processed with SOAPnuke, discarding reads with adapters, uncalled bases, mean Phred below 15, or no exact constant-primer or identifier match. COPE v1.2.5 was used to merge high-quality paired reads, and clonotypes were defined as unique nucleotide sequences. Clonotypes were aligned to IMGT TRBV, TRBD and TRBJ reference segments using MiTCR v1.1. The analysis was restricted to V-J combinations with a frequency above 0.0001, which together covered over 99% of the repertoires. A TCS score was defined as the ratio of F50 (clonal expansion) to E x V (chaos), with BLOSUM62-based TCRdist applied between CDR3 peptides within each V-J. Welch's t-statistics and random forest reduced roughly 540 V-J features to roughly 13, which were used in a naive Bayes classifier (R e1071). TCRdb trimmed the raw reads at Q25, called clones with MiXCR and kept productive beta chains. Records with the same CDR3 protein are collapsed into one entry carrying the most frequent genes and DNA. TCRdb's processing, not the study's, gives the V and J calls here. Within this sample are about 520,000 distinct CDR3 sequences, with around a quarter of them counted one time only. Of the sample, approximately 10% falls within the top ten clones.

Study-level results and caveats: No statistical method was used to set the sample size in advance, and investigators knew the group allocation. Ophthalmopathy was separated from stable hyperthyroidism by a 13 V-J signature model, with approximately 89% sensitivity and approximately 81% specificity obtained in cross-validation and 80%/75% obtained in testing. Most expanded thyroid clonotypes (frequency above 0.001) were also detected in blood, a finding suggesting that blood repertoires may reflect thyroid immune responses. In validation, the model predicted progression to ophthalmopathy a median of about 5.9 months before onset, with about 70% sensitivity and 72.22% specificity.

This clonotype was detected once. Its target antigen remains unknown. There are no base qualities to consult, and no much larger clone falls within one base. On its own, one read is weak support. V lost 5 bases and J lost 7 bases; the stretch between them is 15 bases long. The CDR3 holds 14 amino acids from the cysteine to the phenylalanine. Only CDR3 DNA remains: 42 bases, in frame from the first base. Moderately to severely active disease, a Clinical Activity Score of at least 3, a NOSPECS grade of at least 4, and a duration under 3 months were present in ophthalmopathy patients. Patients with uncontrolled infections, other autoimmune diseases, pregnancy or lactation were excluded. Diagnoses relied on clinical symptoms, serum thyroxine and TRAb, thyroid ultrasound and orbital computed tomography. PBMCs were isolated from 10 ml of fresh peripheral blood by Ficoll-Paque density gradient centrifugation. Total RNA was extracted using Trizol reagent, and RNA quality was assessed on an Agilent 2100 Bioanalyzer.

The chain was built from TRBV12-3 or TRBV12-4 and TRBJ1-5; the D gene is not confidently resolved. The TCR was taken from a woman younger than 45 with Graves' ophthalmopathy. The sequencing sample was made of blood. The nucleotide sequence reads TGTGCCAGCAGTCAAGCAGACGTGCTCCAGCCCCAGCATTTT. This translates into CASSQADVLQPQHF.